The 2 T cell receptor beta chains below come from one sample, sequenced in a study of regulatory T cells in long-lasting Graves disease. Construction of the TCR beta libraries employed iRepertoire HTBI primers in conjunction with Arm-PCR of CDR3 regions. TCRdb reprocessed the multiplex PCR reads with MiXCR, giving one entry per CDR3 protein. The repertoire holds 500,000 or so distinct CDR3 sequences, about 15% seen once, with 20% to 25% in the top ten. Indicated time point: newly diagnosed GD, antithyroid drugs for less than 3 months. The TCR library was prepared using RNA isolated from PBMCs. These data also featured in a second study, about T cells in Graves' hyperthyroidism and ophthalmopathy.

The sample consisted of peripheral blood mononuclear cells (PBMCs), taken at new diagnosis, from a patient treated with antithyroid drugs. Source of these receptors: a woman aged 35 to 59 with Graves disease.

In this sample, this clonotype turned up many times. V gene TRBV12-3 or TRBV12-4 combines with J gene TRBJ1-1; perhaps TRBD1 as D (5 bases). The V gene lost 6 bases and the J gene lost 11 bases, with 16 bases spanning the gap. The CDR3 is 12 residues long. The CDR3 protein is CASRAWGSWAFF. In nucleotides, the CDR3 is TGTGCCAGCAGAGCCTGGGGGAGTTGGGCTTTCTTT.

V and J are TRBV7-8 and TRBJ1-4, with D hard to call. Trimming removed 5 bases at V and 0 bases at J, with 16 bases between. Germline CDR1 and CDR2: SGHVS and FQNEAQ. CDR3 length equals 17 residues. CDR3 sequence (DNA): TGTGCCAGCAGCCTCCGCAGGCTTGCTTCAACTAATGAAAAACTGTTTTTT. The encoded protein is CASSLRRLASTNEKLFF.